This T cell receptor beta chain was obtained from a study of Ad26.COV2.S vaccination and SARS-CoV-2 variants. Study observations and caveats: Possible underestimation of total T cell responses by the TCR breadth and depth analyses was noted. Recipients given vaccine exceeded placebo recipients in spike-specific TCR breadth.

The CDR3 consists of 13 residues. The V and J ends lost 0 bases and 0 bases respectively, with 2 bases between them. Treatment described: 15 to 20 received Ad26.COV2.S at low or high dose, single or two shots; about five received placebo; per-sample allocation not given. On day 63 after the first injection, vaccine and placebo recipients gave samples. In Boston, an adult donor aged 18-55 years took part. SARS-CoV-2 spike from the Wuhan strain was encoded by the vaccine, an Ad26 vector. The method was immunoSEQ multiplex PCR; TCRdb's version includes in-frame clones alone and lacks a portion of them. The sample carries 350,000 to 400,000 clones, about nine tenths recorded once. In the case of this clone: Its antigen is unidentified.

This TCR came from a person between 18 and 65 years old who received the Ad26.COV2.S COVID-19 vaccine or a placebo. V gene TRBV12-3 or TRBV12-4 combines with J gene TRBJ1-1, with D hard to call. Sequenced material: peripheral blood, taken in a trial of Ad26.COV2.S vaccine versus placebo. The CDR3 reads CASSLAVNTEAFF. The CDR3 DNA is TGTGCCAGCAGTTTAGCCGTGAACACTGAAGCTTTCTTT.